This T cell receptor beta chain appears in the sequencing data of a study of T cells expressing NK-cell markers. Background on the study: Researchers got TCR beta repertoires out of sorted CD3+CD56+NKG2C+, CD3+CD56+NKG2C- and CD3+CD56-NKG2C+ T cells. Study conclusions and caveats: These clonotypes also led the CD3+CD56-NKG2C+ fraction in a few donors. NKG2C+ dominant clonotypes from 6 or 7 donors made up roughly 1.0-7.5% of CD8+ T cells.

CDR3 length: 13 residues. For TCR beta, cDNA was produced by 5'RACE template switching with UMIs. From its re-call of the 5' RACE reads, TCRdb lists each CDR3 protein once, without DNA. The table for this sample gives 500,000 or so distinct CDR3 sequences. Details on this clonotype: Its antigen is undetermined.

The receptor was derived from a man between 18 and 29 years old in good health. Sequenced sample: blood T cells: a sorted CD56 or NKG2C T cell subset, CD4+ or CD8+ T cells, or bulk PBMC T cells (not recorded which). This chain uses TRBV12-3 or TRBV12-4 with TRBJ2-1; the TCRdb call, TRBD2, lacks DNA for checking. The CDR3: CASSRDYYNEQFF.